This is a list of T cell receptor beta chains from one sample in a study of T-cell reconstitution after alpha-beta-depleted transplantation in children. A single record per CDR3 protein comes from TCRdb applying MiXCR to the PCR reads. The repertoire holds more than 250,000 distinct CDR3 sequences, with about 10% as singletons. Material: PBMCs from the stem cell graft donor, obtained from the stem cell graft. The receptors shown here come from a human donor who donated a stem cell graft to a child with SCID. Each CDR3 is given with its conserved first and last residue. A D gene is named only where the DNA matches it firmly. Some rows mark clone size as missing; the rest say once, few, many or name a class of expanded clone.

j_call d_call clone_size v_call cdr3_aa cdr3_nt
TRBJ1-1 - many TRBV7-2 CASSSGQGGNTEAFF TGTGCCAGCAGCTCTGGGCAAGGGGGGAACACTGAAGCTTTCTTT
TRBJ1-1 - many TRBV12-3/TRBV12-4 CASSWKGPRTEAFF TGTGCCAGCAGTTGGAAGGGCCCACGAACTGAAGCTTTCTTT
TRBJ2-7 TRBD1 - TRBV2 CASLGTGREQYF TGTGCCAGCTTAGGGACAGGGCGCGAGCAGTACTTC
TRBJ2-7 TRBD2 few TRBV5-1 CASSSLAGDYEQYF TGCGCCAGCAGCTCCCTAGCGGGGGACTACGAGCAGTACTTC
TRBJ2-4 TRBD1 - TRBV7-2 CASSLQPGQAGKNIQYF TGTGCCAGCAGCTTACAACCGGGACAGGCGGGCAAAAACATTCAGTACTTC
TRBJ2-1 TRBD2 few TRBV12-3/TRBV12-4 CASSLAGGIYNEQFF TGTGCCAGCAGTCTAGCGGGGGGAATCTACAATGAGCAGTTCTTC
TRBJ2-3 - - TRBV5-1 CASSADGGVTDTQYF TGCGCCAGCAGCGCGGACGGAGGGGTTACAGATACGCAGTATTTT
TRBJ2-1 TRBD1 many TRBV20-1 CSARDSATGVNEQFF TGCAGTGCTAGAGACAGCGCGACAGGGGTCAATGAGCAGTTCTTC
TRBJ2-2 - many TRBV20-1 CSARWSDTGELFF TGCAGTGCTAGATGGTCTGACACCGGGGAGCTGTTTTTT
TRBJ2-2 TRBD1 - TRBV5-6 CASSSRGQYTGELFF TGTGCCAGCAGCTCAAGGGGGCAGTACACCGGGGAGCTGTTTTTT
TRBJ2-5 TRBD2 few TRBV5-1 CASSVNPGLEVVETQYF TGCGCCAGCAGCGTAAACCCGGGACTAGAAGTTGTAGAGACCCAGTACTTC
TRBJ2-1 TRBD2 many TRBV11-2 CASSLVAGLDNEQFF TGTGCCAGCAGCTTGGTAGCGGGGCTTGATAATGAGCAGTTCTTC
TRBJ1-6 - few TRBV5-1 CASRPPLTGTQNSPLHF TGCGCCAGCAGACCTCCCCTTACCGGGACCCAAAATTCACCCCTCCACTTT